The 12 T cell receptor beta chains presented below share a single source sample, sequenced in a study of radiotherapy plus CTLA-4 blockade in lung cancer (dated 2018 in TCRdb). Library preparation was by the immunoSEQ multiplex PCR assay. TCRdb took over this immuneACCESS table, retaining in-frame rearrangements with V and J assigned. Such tables are incomplete; in checked studies, under half of the missing clones stem from an unresolved V gene, and the remainder is unexplained. The sample includes approximately 60,000 clones, with 70% to 85% observed a single time. The ten largest make up approximately 4.5% of the sample. Here the sequenced sample was peripheral blood, taken from a patient treated with radiotherapy plus ipilimumab. The receptors stem from a human donor with non-small cell lung cancer who had a complete response to radiotherapy plus ipilimumab.

In nucleotides, the CDR3 is TGCGCCAGCAGCATGACAAGGTCGGGGATAATATTAGAAGCTTTCTTT. As protein: CASSMTRSGIILEAFF. This chain connects TRBV10-2 to TRBJ1-1; D remains unclear. Germline CDR1 reads WSHSY; CDR2 reads SAAADI. Trimming removed 6 bases at V and 8 bases at J, with 25 bases between. The CDR3 totals 16 residues.

The chain carries TRBV27 and TRBJ1-6; D is ambiguous. Germline V gene sequence: CDR1 MNHEY, CDR2 SMNVEV (reference sequence). The CDR3 length is 15 residues. V shed 2 bases and J shed 3 bases, with 8 bases lying between them. CDR3: CASSLTWLYNSPLHF. The CDR3 DNA sequence: TGTGCCAGCAGTTTAACTTGGCTCTATAATTCACCCCTCCACTTT.

V is TRBV10-2 and J is TRBJ2-7; D is perhaps TRBD1 (6 bases). This CDR3 contains 16 residues. Trimming cost V 3 bases and J 0 bases, with 15 bases left between them. CDR1 is WSHSY, CDR2 SAAADI, per germline. This chain's CDR3 is CASSDTGYFSSYEQYF. CDR3 bases: TGCGCCAGCAGTGACACAGGGTACTTTAGCTCCTACGAGCAGTACTTC.

The chain has TRBV27 and TRBJ2-5; 10 bases are a match to TRBD2. The V gene's germline CDR1 is MNHEY and CDR2 SMNVEV (reference sequence). CDR3 size: 16 residues. V lost 7 bases and J lost 0; bases outside the gene matches: 8. CDR3 in DNA: TGTGCCAGCATGCGTTGGAGCGGGGGGGACCAAGAGACCCAGTACTTC. Amino acids: CASMRWSGGDQETQYF.

The rearrangement joins TRBV29-1 to TRBJ1-1; perhaps TRBD1 as D (6 bases). V lost 6 bases and J lost 0, with 14 bases in between. The CDR3 runs to 14 residues. Germline V gene lookup returns CDR1 SQVTM and CDR2 ANQGSEA. The CDR3 DNA is TGCAGCGTCGTGTCAGGGGTCATGAACACTGAAGCTTTCTTT. It is translated as CSVVSGVMNTEAFF. The entire variable domain, with the rest obtained from reference TRBV29-1 and TRBJ1-1, is as follows: SAVISQKPSRDICQRGTSLTIQCQVDSQVTMMFWYRQQPGQSLTLIATANQGSEATYESGFVIDKFPISRPNLTFSTLTVSNMSPEDSSIYLCSVVSGVMNTEAFFGQGTRLTVV.

V usage is TRBV5-1 and J usage is TRBJ2-1; a weak D match, TRBD2 (6 bases). Trimming took off 4 bases at V and 0 bases at J, with 11 bases between the two ends. This CDR3 is built from 15 residues. Looked up from germline, CDR1 is SGHRS and CDR2 is YFSETQ. CDR3 in amino acids: CASSTSGDSYNEQFF. As DNA, the CDR3 is TGCGCCAGCAGCACTTCGGGGGACTCCTACAATGAGCAGTTCTTC.

The sample holds a few counts of this clone. This sequence joins TRBV5-1 and TRBJ1-1; maybe TRBD1 (5 bases). This CDR3 spans 14 amino acids. The germline CDR1 and CDR2 sequences are SGHRS and YFSETQ. V lost 0 bases to trimming and J lost 5 bases, with 11 bases between them. CDR3 sequence: CASSLVSGGTEAFF. The CDR3 DNA sequence: TGCGCCAGCAGCTTGGTTTCGGGGGGAACTGAAGCTTTCTTT.

This clone was found once. The rearrangement joins TRBV29-1 to TRBJ1-1; a weak D match, TRBD1 (5 bases). The V gene's germline CDR1 is SQVTM and CDR2 ANQGSEA. The CDR3 length is 13 residues. The ends were cut back, 7 bases at V and 1 base at J, with 13 bases in the middle. The CDR3 nucleotides are TGCAGCGCGAGGCGGGGGTCGAACACTGAAGCTTTCTTT. Its translation: CSARRGSNTEAFF.

The chain has TRBV29-1 and TRBJ1-1; D perhaps matches TRBD1 (5 bases). The germline V and J ends were trimmed by 7 bases and 6 bases, with 18 bases remaining between them. Germline lookup yields CDR1 SQVTM and CDR2 ANQGSEA. This CDR3 region has 13 residues. CDR3: CSGGLGQIAEAFF. The CDR3 region has the DNA TGCAGCGGGGGGTTAGGGCAAATCGCTGAAGCTTTCTTT.

The V call is TRBV5-1, the J call TRBJ1-2, with 8 nucleotides matching TRBD1. Per germline, CDR1 SGHRS and CDR2 YFSETQ. The trim removed 4 bases at V and 4 bases at J, leaving 3 bases unmatched. The CDR3 spans 13 residues. CDR3 loop: CASSQGQVYGYTF. CDR3 DNA sequence: TGCGCCAGCAGCCAGGGACAGGTCTATGGCTACACCTTC.

This chain connects TRBV15 to TRBJ2-7; D call uncertain. Trimming took 1 base from V and 1 from J, leaving 5 bases between them. Germline CDR1 reads LNHNV; CDR2 reads YYDKDF (reference sequence). This CDR3 has 13 amino acids. The CDR3 DNA is TGTGCCACCAGCAGAGTTGGATCCTACGAGCAGTACTTC. Encoded protein: CATSRVGSYEQYF.

The gene calls are TRBV19 and TRBJ2-7, with 8 bases identical to TRBD2. V was clipped by 3 bases and J by 3 bases; unmatched bases: 10. Germline-derived CDR1 and CDR2 are LNHDA and SQIVND (reference sequence). This CDR3 region has 16 residues. CDR3 sequence: CASSIWAGGPNYEQYF. The CDR3 bases are TGTGCCAGTAGTATCTGGGCGGGGGGTCCAAACTACGAGCAGTACTTC.